A selection of T cell receptor beta chains follows, all from one sample in a study of blood T cell repertoires in COVID-19. TCRdb keeps only in-frame clones here, not all; method: immunoSEQ multiplex PCR. The sample lists 88,000 or so clones, roughly 89% occurring once. Sequencing was performed on PBMCs or T cells enriched from blood (not recorded which). The receptor set was obtained from a woman between 50 and 59 years old with acute COVID-19. Both conserved end residues are part of each CDR3.

cdr3_aa	v_call
CASSLAATLRETQYF	TRBV5-1
CSVEGDYYEQYF	TRBV29-1
CASSIRSGRHNEQFF	TRBV19
CSVFGAGANEKLFF	TRBV29-1
CASSIGQGEGYEQYF	TRBV5-4
CASSTRDGTGYTF	TRBV11-2
CSVEALRQAFF	TRBV29-1
CASSYLRSNQPQHF	TRBV6-2/TRBV6-3
CASIPGRGYNEQFF	TRBV21-1
CASSGPWPRVETQYF	TRBV5-6
CAWLPWTSGSEQFF	TRBV30
CASRPGQHNSPLHF	TRBV27
CASRGGYSGNTIYF	TRBV27
CASSRTGPRQPQHF	TRBV19
CSVAQDSGANVLTF	TRBV29-1
CASRYTLAGTPLLNEQFF	TRBV12-2
CASSLRAEPSYEQYF	TRBV7-3
CASITGTTSREAFF	TRBV19
CASADSGNTIYF	TRBV5-1
CASNAGAYEQYF	TRBV6-5
CASSLDRGASYGYTF	TRBV5-1
CAISEIAGLSYNEQFF	TRBV10-3
CASAPYAGGLGYTF	TRBV27
CASSLIGTLYGANVLTF	TRBV27
CASSLARAVPGELFF	TRBV7-2
CASSQGGRANSGNTIYF	TRBV3-1/TRBV3-2
CASSQDPRGRGTEAFF	TRBV4-3
CASRGQANTEAFF	TRBV19
CSASWGVAFF	TRBV20-1
CAIRNRQGLSSAGTDTQYF	TRBV10-3
CAWRNDYTEAFF	TRBV30
CASSYSNTAKNIQYF	TRBV6-2/TRBV6-3
CASSFPGAQKETQYF	TRBV5-4
CASSLGTDYSNQPQHF	TRBV5-8
CASSPSGSPWEQYF	TRBV7-9
CAISGDRDLDGELFF	TRBV10-3
CASQLVGGNQPQHF	TRBV27
CASSISRGWETQYF	TRBV7-8
CASEAADRLNTEAFF	TRBV25-1
CASSSFPPLGGWNSPLHF	TRBV27
CASSPLSDRASTDTQYF	TRBV18
CASSLGTNSGQPQHF	TRBV28
CASSYEARIEVGELFF	TRBV6-5
CASKEGAFTDTQYF	TRBV19
CASSSRQGLDTQYF	TRBV5-1
CASSVAGEQETQYF	TRBV6-1
CATQTANNQPQHF	TRBV10-3
CAWSIQANTEAFF	TRBV30
CSVDVTGGRYEQYF	TRBV29-1
CASSRGGTEAFF	TRBV6-5
CASSSEYIGDEQFF	TRBV27
CASSIEGDSSGNTIYF	TRBV19
CASSRSIAGGYNEQFF	TRBV19
CASSYGGRVETQYF	TRBV19
CAISQGTSGKETQYF	TRBV10-3